This T cell receptor beta chain derives from a study of T-cell reconstitution after alpha-beta-depleted transplantation in children. Unique molecular identifiers were incorporated into the prepared TCRbeta library. TCRdb reanalysed the PCR reads using MiXCR and keeps one entry per CDR3 protein. The table lists over 70,000 distinct CDR3 sequences, 9.5% to 15% of them singletons. This clonotype has more than one count but fewer than ten. The length of the CDR3 is 15 residues. V was trimmed by 0 bases and J by 0 bases, leaving 10 bases between them. CDR1 and CDR2 from the germline V gene are SGHNT and YYREEE (reference sequence).

The TCR comes from a human donor who donated a stem cell graft to a child with inherited bone marrow failure. The chain uses TRBV5-4 and TRBJ2-7; tentatively, D is TRBD2 (6 bases). The sequences come from PBMCs from the stem cell graft donor, collected from the stem cell graft. The CDR3 protein is CASSLGYGSSYEQYF. CDR3 nucleotides: TGTGCCAGCAGCTTGGGGTACGGGAGCTCCTACGAGCAGTACTTC.